Listed below are T cell receptor beta chains from one sample, sequenced in a study of blood T cell repertoires in COVID-19. TCRdb's table, derived via immunoSEQ multiplex PCR, lists solely in-frame clones and lacks some. Counted here are approximately 250,000 clones, 86% occurring once; the ten biggest clones make up about 8.6%. Sequenced sample: peripheral blood. All receptors come from a man in his forties with active or convalescent COVID-19. Both conserved end residues are part of each CDR3. The size field is filled for only some rows; it gives once, few, many or a size class.

J | size | V | CDR3
TRBJ2-4 | NA | TRBV12-3/TRBV12-4 | CASSLGAKNIQYF
TRBJ2-1 | NA | TRBV9 | CASSVAGLAVNEQFF
TRBJ2-7 | NA | TRBV6-1 | CASSEPGLAEYEQYF
TRBJ2-6 | NA | TRBV10-3 | CAISPTSVASGANVLTF
TRBJ2-1 | once | TRBV7-9 | CASSLASAGEQFF
TRBJ1-4 | NA | TRBV5-5 | CASSFDGDTKHLLNEKLFF
TRBJ1-1 | few | TRBV12-5 | CASGLVPRNTEAFF
TRBJ1-3 | NA | TRBV19 | CASSLQAHSGNTIYF
TRBJ2-2 | NA | TRBV28 | CASSPETGSAGELFF
TRBJ2-1 | NA | TRBV6-5 | CASSSPLEERFF
TRBJ1-1 | NA | TRBV9 | CASSQTGDTEAFF
TRBJ2-7 | few | TRBV11-2 | CASSLTGGAYEQYF
TRBJ1-1 | NA | TRBV11-3 | CASSLTALNTEAFF
TRBJ1-1 | NA | TRBV5-1 | CASSLAWGENTEAFF
TRBJ1-2 | NA | TRBV28 | CASSLRDREVYGYTF
TRBJ1-4 | NA | TRBV19 | CATREKLFF
TRBJ1-1 | few | TRBV19 | CASSIQGARDTEAFF
TRBJ2-5 | NA | TRBV7-9 | CASSPRGLDETQYF
TRBJ1-4 | NA | TRBV11-2 | CASSPLPPGQPATNEKLFF
TRBJ1-1 | NA | TRBV4-1 | CASSHQGNTEAFF
TRBJ1-2 | NA | TRBV18 | CASSPLDTSGYGYTF
TRBJ1-5 | NA | TRBV5-6 | CASSLGGRDQPQHF
TRBJ1-4 | NA | TRBV5-5 | CASSRGTDATNEKLFF
TRBJ2-5 | NA | TRBV12-3/TRBV12-4 | CASSFVGGETQYF
TRBJ1-2 | NA | TRBV5-1 | CASSGEDREVYTF
TRBJ2-2 | NA | TRBV9 | CASSVRRSGGSGELFF
TRBJ1-6 | NA | TRBV9 | CASSSQGNSPLHF
TRBJ1-6 | NA | TRBV19 | CASSLQGLGDSPLHF
TRBJ1-1 | once | TRBV29-1 | CSVGQGIKNTEAFF
TRBJ1-4 | NA | TRBV5-6 | CASSSAKRSEDEKLFF
TRBJ1-4 | few | TRBV24-1 | CATSEGGFATNEKLFF
TRBJ2-5 | once | TRBV5-1 | CASSLSTGQETQYF
TRBJ2-3 | NA | TRBV5-1 | CASSLDLFTDTQYF
TRBJ2-5 | NA | TRBV28 | CASLQGETQYF
TRBJ1-1 | NA | TRBV5-1 | CASSLEVTGEAFF
TRBJ1-2 | few | TRBV10-1 | CASSPDRVYGYTF
TRBJ2-5 | NA | TRBV5-4 | CASSLTGTSGRVGETQYF
TRBJ2-5 | NA | TRBV28 | CASSLGDGFRGTQYF
TRBJ1-2 | once | TRBV3-1/TRBV3-2 | CASSQGTIDGYTF
TRBJ2-1 | NA | TRBV5-4 | CASSLEAGLAAYNEQFF
TRBJ1-1 | NA | TRBV28 | CASSSGFTEAFF
TRBJ1-3 | NA | TRBV3-1/TRBV3-2 | CASTIHSGNTIYF
TRBJ1-2 | NA | TRBV9 | CASSVGPGGAFYGYTF
TRBJ2-7 | few | TRBV6-1 | CASSDDRLLSYEQYF
TRBJ2-2 | NA | TRBV7-2 | CASSLVGGGKIQNTGELFF
TRBJ2-1 | NA | TRBV11-3 | CASSLRGQSSYNEQFF
TRBJ2-1 | NA | TRBV18 | CASSPEDQGYEQFF
TRBJ1-1 | NA | TRBV3-1/TRBV3-2 | CASSQDFGIRRTEAFF
TRBJ2-5 | NA | TRBV27 | CASSSRVTPTVGRSETQYF
TRBJ1-2 | NA | TRBV24-1 | CATSDGGTVYGYTF
TRBJ2-7 | NA | TRBV9 | CASSVMAGLSYEQYF
TRBJ2-1 | NA | TRBV3-1/TRBV3-2 | CASSQDAWVTSGFNEQFF
TRBJ1-2 | few | TRBV6-5 | CASFSGYGYTF
TRBJ1-2 | NA | TRBV29-1 | CSGVLRAAANYGYTF
TRBJ1-1 | NA | TRBV7-3 | CASSFLENTEAFF
TRBJ1-5 | NA | TRBV19 | CASSIGPGSNQPQHF
TRBJ1-4 | NA | TRBV5-5 | CASSPFSTNEKLFF